The clone carrying this T cell receptor (beta chain) was found many times. The antigen is unknown. The cDNA was synthesized by 5'RACE incorporating 10-nucleotide random UMIs. TCRdb re-called the 5' RACE reads through MiXCR, storing one row per CDR3 protein. The repertoire holds 42,000 or so distinct CDR3 sequences, with about 2.5% as singletons. A total of 2 million PBMCs stored at -80 degrees C provided the unsorted libraries. The sample originates from a study of neurological immune-mediated disorders. Across the whole study: Multiple sclerosis patients (n = 34) included approximately 31 with relapsing-remitting and 3 with secondary progressive disease.

V was shortened by 1 base and J by 0 bases, with 10 bases between the two germline ends. Per germline, CDR1 SGHTA and CDR2 FQGNSA. The length of the CDR3 is 16 residues. Notes on the study in general: Neither clinical nor MRI features showed any association with the multiple sclerosis repertoire cluster, and the authors stated that larger cohorts are needed.

V gene TRBV7-2 combines with J gene TRBJ2-4; D is ambiguous. Sequenced: PBMCs. The sequence was collected from a man aged 25-45 years with multiple sclerosis. CDR3 in DNA: TGTGCCAGCAGCTTAGTGGTGACCGTAGCCAAAAACATTCAGTACTTC. Translated: CASSLVVTVAKNIQYF.